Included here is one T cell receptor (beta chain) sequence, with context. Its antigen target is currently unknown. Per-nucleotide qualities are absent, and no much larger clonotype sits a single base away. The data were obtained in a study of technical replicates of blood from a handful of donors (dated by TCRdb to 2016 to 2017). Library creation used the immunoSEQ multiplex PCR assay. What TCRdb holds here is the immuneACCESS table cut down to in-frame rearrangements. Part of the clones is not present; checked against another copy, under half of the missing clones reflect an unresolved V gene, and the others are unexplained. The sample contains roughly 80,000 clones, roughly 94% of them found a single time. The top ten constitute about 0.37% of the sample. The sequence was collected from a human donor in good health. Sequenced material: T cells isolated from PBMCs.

The DNA is TGTGCCAGCACATTTTACCGGACTAGCAGCGATGAGCAGTTCTTC. Protein translation: CASTFYRTSSDEQFF. In this chain, TRBV6-5 is recombined with TRBJ2-1, with 8 bases in between that match TRBD2. The germline V gene provides CDR1 MNHEY and CDR2 SVGAGI. From the cysteine up to the phenylalanine, the CDR3 has a length of 15 residues. Just CDR3 DNA is preserved here, 45 bases in frame from base 1. The germline V end is reduced by 7 bases and the J end by 8 bases; junction bases left unmatched: 13.